This TCR beta chain was documented in a study of OX40 agonist ivuxolimab in advanced cancers. Study summary: Partial responses occurred in Three dose-escalation patients, one with hepatocellular carcinoma and two with cutaneous melanoma. General study findings and limits: No determination was made of the antigen specificity of the expanded peripheral T cells.

This clone has just a few counts. Its antigen is not identified. This table comes from immunoSEQ multiplex PCR, and its TCRdb copy is limited to in-frame clones, with some not included. The sample consists of tens of thousands of clones, roughly 84% of them appearing once. CDR1 KGHSH and CDR2 LQKENI come from the germline V gene. With V trimmed by 3 bases and J by 3 bases, 7 bases remained unmatched. CDR3 length equals 15 residues. The J gene is TRBJ2-7, the V gene TRBV18, with 8 nucleotides matching TRBD1. This clonotype was sampled from an adult with an advanced solid tumor such as melanoma, head and neck, liver or kidney cancer. The sequences come from CD4+ or CD8+ T cells sorted from blood, collected in a trial of the OX40 agonist ivuxolimab. CDR3 nucleotides: TGTGCCAGCTCACCTACGGGACAGGCCTTCTACGAGCAGTACTTC. Its translation is CASSPTGQAFYEQYF. The full variable domain, with the rest looked up from reference TRBV18 and TRBJ2-7, is NAGVMQNPRHLVRRRGQEARLRCSPMKGHSHVYWYRQLPEEGLKFMVYLQKENIIDESGMPKERFSAEFPKEGPSILRIQQVVRGDSAAYFCASSPTGQAFYEQYFGPGTRLTVT.